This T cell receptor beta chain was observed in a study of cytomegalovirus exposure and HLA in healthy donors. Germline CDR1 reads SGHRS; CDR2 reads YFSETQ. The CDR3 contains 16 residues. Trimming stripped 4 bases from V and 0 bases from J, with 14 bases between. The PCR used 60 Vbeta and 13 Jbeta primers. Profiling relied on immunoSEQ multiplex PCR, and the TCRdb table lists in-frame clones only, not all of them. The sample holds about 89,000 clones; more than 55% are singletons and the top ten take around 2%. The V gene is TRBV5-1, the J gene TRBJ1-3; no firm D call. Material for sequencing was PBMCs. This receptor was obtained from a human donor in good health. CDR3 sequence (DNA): TGCGCCAGCAGCCAAACGGAGAGCTACTCTGGAAACACCATATATTTT. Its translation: CASSQTESYSGNTIYF.